Below, 2 T cell receptor beta chains from the same sample are listed, as sequenced in a study of post-analysis software for immune sequencing data. Study-level points and caveats: Among 5 or 6 TRBV segments more frequent in patients than controls were TRBV5-6, TRBV5-1 and TRBV20-1.

No antigen has been identified for these receptors. cDNA libraries for TCR beta contained unique molecular identifiers. TCRdb reprocessed the PCR reads via MiXCR and lists one record per CDR3 protein. The sample consists of almost 700,000 distinct CDR3 sequences, around 64% of them appearing once. What was sequenced was blood. All receptors come from a girl aged 2-10 years with multiple sclerosis.

This clonotype was seen more than once but under ten times. For the CDR3, the DNA is TGCGCCAGCAGCTACCACGGACAGGGTACACGAAATGAGCAGTTCTTC. It specifies CASSYHGQGTRNEQFF. The gene calls are TRBV5-1 and TRBJ2-1, with TRBD1 matching over 8 bases. V lost 3 bases to trimming and J lost 7 bases; unmatched junction nucleotides: 12. Germline CDR1 is SGHRS and CDR2 is YFSETQ. The CDR3 spans 16 residues.

The J gene is TRBJ2-3, the V gene TRBV7-2; D not resolved. The CDR3 extends over 15 amino acids. Germline CDR1 and CDR2: SGHTA and FQGNSA. V lost 2 bases to trimming and J lost 4 bases, with 13 bases between them. CDR3 in amino acids: CASSLTPGPPDTQYF. The CDR3 region has the DNA TGTGCCAGCAGCTTAACCCCTGGCCCCCCAGATACGCAGTATTTT.